These 22 T cell receptor beta chains were all obtained from the same sample, sequenced in a study of identical twins. TCRdb used MiXCR to reprocess the 5' RACE reads, holding one entry per CDR3 protein. The sample yields hundreds of thousands of distinct CDR3 sequences, 5.5% to 7% seen once. These sequences were also reported in another study, on yellow fever vaccine responses in identical twins.

Sequenced input: memory (CD45RO+) T cells sorted from blood. These receptors were taken from a woman aged 18-35 years in good health.

This clonotype has at least ten counts. The chain uses TRBV2 and TRBJ2-1; TRBD1 aligns across 10 bases. CDR1 is SNHLY and CDR2 is FYNNEI in the germline V gene. V trimming: 3 bases; J trimming: 10 bases; junction bases outside the gene matches: 9. The CDR3 is made up of 15 amino acids. This CDR3 reads CASSDVLTGGSEQFF. The CDR3 DNA sequence: TGTGCCAGCAGTGACGTTTTGACAGGGGGCTCCGAGCAGTTCTTC.

This chain connects TRBV7-9 to TRBJ2-3, with 10 bases matching TRBD2. Trimming removed 6 bases from V and 1 base from J; junction bases left unmatched: 4. Germline CDR1 is SEHNR and CDR2 is FQNEAQ (reference sequence). CDR3 size: 15 residues. CDR3 nucleotides: TGTGCCAGCAGGACCGGACTAGCGGGCACAGATACGCAGTATTTT. Encoded protein: CASRTGLAGTDTQYF.

The CDR3 bases are TGTGCCAGCAGCCGACAGGGGCGGGCTTTCTTT. Its protein product is CASSRQGRAFF. This rearrangement joins TRBV6-5 to TRBJ1-1, with TRBD1 matching over 8 bases. This CDR3 comprises 11 residues. The germline CDR1 and CDR2 sequences are MNHEY and SVGAGI. The J segment lost 11 bases and the V segment lost 6 bases, leaving 5 bases of the junction unmatched.

The chain has TRBV3-1 and TRBJ2-4; D may be TRBD2 (6 bases). Germline V gene data show CDR1 as LGHDT and CDR2 as YNNKEL (reference sequence). V lost 3 bases to trimming and J lost 5 bases, with 11 bases between them. The CDR3 extends over 14 amino acids. The CDR3 DNA follows: TGTGCCAGCAGCCAGGGTGCGGGACAAAACATTCAGTACTTC. This codes for CASSQGAGQNIQYF. The complete variable domain, with remaining parts taken from reference TRBV3-1 and TRBJ2-4, reads DTAVSQTPKYLVTQMGNDKSIKCEQNLGHDTMYWYKQDSKKFLKIMFSYNNKELIINETVPNRFSPKSPDKAHLNLHINSLELGDSAVYFCASSQGAGQNIQYFGAGTRLSVL.

The table lists this clonotype with many counts. Here the CDR3 DNA reads TGTGCCAGCAGCCCCCACCAGGGGGCAACTAATGAAAAACTGTTTTTT. Protein: CASSPHQGATNEKLFF. This sequence joins TRBV7-9 and TRBJ1-4, with 7 bases aligning to TRBD1. V lost 5 bases, J lost 0 bases, and 6 bases stayed unmatched. Germline CDR1 reads SEHNR; CDR2 reads FQNEAQ (reference sequence). The CDR3 runs 16 residues. Together with reference TRBV7-9 and TRBJ1-4, the CDR3 gives the full variable domain: DTGVSQNPRHKITKRGQNVTFRCDPISEHNRLYWYRQTLGQGPEFLTYFQNEAQLEKSRLLSDRFSAERPKGSFSTLEIQRTEQGDSAMYLCASSPHQGATNEKLFFGSGTQLSVL.

The chain joins TRBV3-1 to TRBJ2-1, with D perhaps TRBD2 (5 bases). Per the germline V gene, CDR1 is LGHDT and CDR2 is YNNKEL (reference sequence). V was shortened by 4 bases and J by 7 bases, with 17 bases between the two germline ends. The CDR3 length is 15 residues. CDR3 sequence reads: CASSRGAADGNEQFF. The DNA of the CDR3 is TGTGCCAGCAGCCGCGGTGCAGCGGATGGAAATGAGCAGTTCTTC.

This clonotype showed up just a few times. The chain employs TRBV6-2 or TRBV6-3 and TRBJ1-6, with D hard to call. Trimming shortened V by 5 bases and J by 12 bases, and 14 bases separated the two germline ends. This CDR3 region has 13 residues. Germline V lookup: CDR1 MNHEY, CDR2 SVGEGT. In DNA form, the CDR3 reads TGTGCCAGCAGTGCCACAGCTAGACGACCCCTCCACTTT. It encodes CASSATARRPLHF.

The rearrangement uses TRBV20-1 and TRBJ2-7; D is undetermined. Germline-derived CDR1 and CDR2 are DFQATT and SNEGSKA (reference sequence). The CDR3 sequence is 15 residues long. V was clipped by 1 base and J by 0 bases, with 13 bases between them. The CDR3 here is CSARAPALISYEQYV. The CDR3 nucleotides are TGCAGTGCTAGAGCGCCGGCCCTTATCTCCTACGAGCAGTACGTC.

In its sample, this clonotype was seen a few times. This rearrangement joins TRBV20-1 to TRBJ2-3; TRBD2 might be the D (5 bases). The length of the CDR3 is 15 residues. Trimming took off 6 bases at V and 2 bases at J, with 18 bases between the two ends. CDR1 and CDR2 from the germline V gene are DFQATT and SNEGSKA (reference sequence). CDR3 sequence: CSARRLKENTDTQYF. The CDR3 DNA reads TGCAGTGCGCGAAGACTAAAGGAGAACACAGATACGCAGTATTTT.

This clonotype has a handful of counts. The chain couples TRBV29-1 to TRBJ2-1; D remains unclear. Trimming removed 2 bases at V and 7 bases at J, with 9 bases between. This CDR3 has 12 amino acids. In germline, CDR1 is SQVTM, CDR2 ANQGSEA. The CDR3 sequence: CSVERYGNEQFF. CDR3 bases: TGCAGCGTTGAAAGGTACGGGAATGAGCAGTTCTTC.

V usage is TRBV20-1 and J usage is TRBJ2-5; 15 bases are shared with TRBD2. The CDR3 is 16 residues long. Germline CDR1 and CDR2: DFQATT and SNEGSKA (reference sequence). CDR3 in amino acids: CCIPGLAGGSQETQYF. CDR3 DNA: TGCTGCATCCCGGGACTAGCGGGAGGTAGCCAAGAGACCCAGTACTTC.

This clonotype was counted many times. The CDR3 loop reads CSANTGTSGADTQYF. CDR3 coding DNA: TGCAGTGCTAATACCGGGACTAGCGGGGCGGATACGCAGTATTTT. This chain links TRBV20-1 with TRBJ2-3; 13 positions agree with TRBD2. CDR1 and CDR2 from the germline V gene are DFQATT and SNEGSKA (reference sequence). The CDR3 covers 15 residues. V dropped 4 bases and J dropped 6; count of bases not matched to a gene: 7.

This sequence joins TRBV2 and TRBJ1-2; a weak D match, TRBD1 (5 bases). Looked up from germline, CDR1 is SNHLY and CDR2 is FYNNEI. The V and J ends lost 6 bases and 4 bases respectively, with 9 bases between them. The CDR3 length is 12 residues. The CDR3 coding sequence is TGTGCCAGCAGGGTAGGGACCTATGGCTACACCTTC. It encodes CASRVGTYGYTF.

Many counts were recorded for this clonotype. This rearrangement joins TRBV12-3 or TRBV12-4 to TRBJ2-7; D is possibly TRBD1 (5 bases). Trimming took off 2 bases at V and 1 base at J, with 12 bases between the two ends. CDR3 length: 15 amino acids. The chain's CDR3 is CASSLTGAPSYEQYV. DNA of the CDR3: TGTGCCAGCAGTTTAACAGGAGCCCCGTCCTACGAGCAGTACGTC.

The J gene is TRBJ2-1, the V gene TRBV2; TRBD2 agrees at 7 bases. Germline V CDR1 and CDR2: SNHLY, FYNNEI. CDR3 length: 14 residues. V gave up 4 bases and J gave up 12 bases; unmatched junction bases: 12. The CDR3 nucleotides read TGTGCCAGCAGTGGGGAGGGGAAGAACGTGGGGCAGTTCTTC. It is translated as CASSGEGKNVGQFF.

CDR3 in DNA: TGTGCCAGCGGACAAGTAGGACAGCGGAACACTGAAGCTTTCTTT. Translation: CASGQVGQRNTEAFF. The rearrangement uses TRBV2 and TRBJ1-1, with a tentative D call TRBD1 (6 bases). CDR1 and CDR2 (germline): SNHLY, FYNNEI. The CDR3 is 15 amino acids. V shed 8 bases and J shed 1 base, with 17 bases lying between them. The full variable domain, in which reference TRBV2 and TRBJ1-1 provide the parts outside the CDR3, is EPEVTQTPSHQVTQMGQEVILRCVPISNHLYFYWYRQILGQKVEFLVSFYNNEISEKSEIFDDQFSVERPDGSNFTLKIRSTKLEDSAMYFCASGQVGQRNTEAFFGQGTRLTVV.

This clonotype was seen ten or more times. The V and J genes are TRBV5-1 and TRBJ1-2; TRBD1 is a possible D gene (6 bases). The CDR3 is made up of 15 amino acids. Germline-derived CDR1 and CDR2 are SGHRS and YFSETQ. V lost 1 base and J 0 bases, leaving 10 bases between the germline ends. The CDR3, as DNA: TGCGCCAGCAGCTTGTTAGGGGGACCTAACTATGGCTACACCTTC. Translating gives CASSLLGGPNYGYTF.

The rearrangement uses TRBV10-3 and TRBJ2-2, with 9 nucleotides matching TRBD1. The CDR3 consists of 19 residues. After removal of 3 bases from V and 4 bases from J, the junction contained 15 bases not matched to a gene. Germline CDR1 ENHRY, CDR2 SYGVKD. The CDR3 is CAISDIGQGKGSGTGELFF. The CDR3 coding sequence is TGTGCCATCAGTGATATTGGACAGGGGAAGGGTAGTGGCACCGGGGAGCTGTTTTTT.

The chain carries TRBV12-3 or TRBV12-4 and TRBJ2-7, with 8 bases lining up with TRBD2. This CDR3 is built from 14 residues. Trimming took 7 bases from V and 6 from J; bases not matched to a gene: 11. The CDR3, as DNA: TGTGCCAGCAATATGGGACTAGAGATCTGCGAGCAGTACTTC. It translates to CASNMGLEICEQYF.

This chain connects TRBV2 to TRBJ2-7, with 8 bases lining up with TRBD1. The CDR3 has 14 amino acids. CDR1 SNHLY and CDR2 FYNNEI come from the germline V gene. V lost 6 bases to trimming and J lost 4 bases; unmatched junction nucleotides: 8. The CDR3 protein is CASRGGQVNYEQYV. The CDR3 DNA is TGTGCCAGCAGAGGGGGACAGGTTAATTACGAGCAGTACGTC.

The sample holds many counts of this clonotype. The genes are TRBV12-3 or TRBV12-4 and TRBJ2-7; D gene unclear. Trimming took off 5 bases at V and 0 bases at J, with 5 bases between the two ends. This CDR3 spans 12 amino acids. CDR3 sequence (DNA): TGTGCCAGCAGTCGACACTCCTACGAGCAGTACTTC. It yields the protein CASSRHSYEQYF.

The chain carries TRBV5-1 and TRBJ2-2, with 9 bases matching TRBD2. The CDR3 spans 14 residues. V shed 0 bases and J 15 bases; nucleotides not matched to a gene: 9. Per the germline V gene, CDR1 is SGHRS and CDR2 is YFSETQ. CDR3 region: CASSLESERGVLFF. For the CDR3, the DNA is TGCGCCAGCAGCTTGGAGTCGGAGCGGGGGGTATTGTTTTTT.